A single sample is the source of the 14 T cell receptor beta chains below, sequenced in a study of human T cells and chemical hapten exposure. MiXCR was run by TCRdb on the RACE reads, yielding one entry per CDR3 protein. The sample carries a few hundred thousand distinct CDR3 sequences, over 8% recorded once. The time point denotes: pre-sensitization, week 0. Treatment specified: therapeutic diphenylcyclopropenone sensitization with weekly scalp DPC. The material sequenced was whole blood, taken in connection with sensitization to the hapten diphenylcyclopropenone (DPC). These receptors were obtained from a woman aged 40 to 49 with alopecia areata. Some clones in this sample may be carry-over from other donors' samples.

This clonotype was counted between two and nine times. The chain links TRBV7-8 to TRBJ1-4; no reliable D call. V gave up 7 bases and J gave up 4 bases, with 13 bases separating them. CDR1 and CDR2 (germline): SGHVS, FQNEAQ. CDR3 length: 14 amino acids. The CDR3 DNA reads as TGTGCCAGCACACCGGGGAGCCTTAATGAAAAACTGTTTTTT. It codes for CASTPGSLNEKLFF. The full variable domain, in which reference TRBV7-8 and TRBJ1-4 provide the parts outside the CDR3, is GAGVSQSPRYKVAKRGQDVALRCDPISGHVSLFWYQQALGQGPEFLTYFQNEAQLDKSGLPSDRFFAERPEGSVSTLKIQRTQQEDSAVYLCASTPGSLNEKLFFGSGTQLSVL.

In its sample, this clonotype was seen many times. V gene TRBV7-9 combines with J gene TRBJ1-1; D unresolved. This CDR3 has 12 amino acids. In germline, CDR1 is SEHNR, CDR2 FQNEAQ (reference sequence). Trimming removed 5 bases at V and 1 base at J, with 5 bases between. The CDR3 coding sequence is TGTGCCAGCAGCCGACAGAACACTGAAGCTTTCTTT. This translates into CASSRQNTEAFF.

This clonotype was counted between two and nine times. The chain carries TRBV28 and TRBJ2-3; D not resolved. V was shortened by 2 bases and J by 3 bases, with 9 bases between the two germline ends. Germline values: CDR1 MDHEN, CDR2 SYDVKM. The CDR3 is 14 amino acids. CDR3 residues: CASSLGSRTDTQYF. CDR3 nucleotides: TGTGCCAGCAGTTTAGGTTCCCGAACAGATACGCAGTATTTT.

This clonotype has a handful of counts. V usage is TRBV6-2 or TRBV6-3 and J usage is TRBJ2-7, with 12 bases identical to TRBD2. There are 16 residues in the CDR3. Per germline, CDR1 MNHEY and CDR2 SVGEGT. Losses at the gene ends were 6 bases for V and 3 bases for J; bases not matched to a gene: 9. For the CDR3, the DNA is TGTGCCAGCAGACCTCGAACGGGACTAGCGGGCTACGAGCAGTACTTC. Amino acids: CASRPRTGLAGYEQYF.

This clonotype was counted only a few times. V and J are TRBV12-3 or TRBV12-4 and TRBJ2-2; D is ambiguous. The CDR3 length is 13 residues. Deletions cut 8 bases from V and 3 bases from J, with 10 bases between. DNA of the CDR3: TGTGCCAGCGTCCCCGGGTACACCGGGGAGCTGTTTTTT. Translation: CASVPGYTGELFF.

As concerns this clonotype: This may be a read error, as it is one base from a much larger clone. Because the CDR3 is missing its conserved closing phenylalanine or tryptophan, this is likely a read error. The chain combines TRBV4-2 with TRBJ2-3; D is undetermined. The V gene lost 2 bases and the J gene lost 6 bases, with 9 bases spanning the gap. Germline CDR1 LGHNA, CDR2 YNFKEQ. CDR3 length: 13 residues. The CDR3: CASSQLTHDTQYL. CDR3 coding DNA: TGTGCCAGCAGCCAACTTACGCACGATACGCAGTATCTT.

The chain links TRBV5-1 to TRBJ2-7; 7 bases match TRBD1. With 0 bases clipped from V and 4 bases from J, the junction kept 4 bases outside the gene matches. CDR1 is SGHRS, CDR2 YFSETQ, per germline. The CDR3 spans 14 residues. CDR3 nucleotides: TGCGCCAGCAGCTTGGACAGGGGAGAATACGAGCAGTACTTC. Its translation: CASSLDRGEYEQYF.

V usage is TRBV20-1 and J usage is TRBJ2-7; no reliable D call. Per germline, CDR1 DFQATT and CDR2 SNEGSKA (reference sequence). The CDR3 length is 13 residues. Trimming pared 0 bases from V and 2 bases from J, leaving 8 bases between. CDR3 in DNA: TGCAGTGCTAGAGAGGGGAAAGCCTACGAGCAGTACTTC. It encodes CSAREGKAYEQYF.

This clonotype was picked up a small number of times. The CDR3 sequence is CASNQGTGELFF. CDR3 bases: TGTGCCAGCAATCAGGGGACCGGGGAGCTGTTTTTT. The J gene is TRBJ2-2, the V gene TRBV2, with D tentatively TRBD1 (6 bases). Looked up from germline, CDR1 is SNHLY and CDR2 is FYNNEI. The V end lost 7 bases, the J end lost 5 bases, and 8 bases lay between the germline ends. The CDR3 sequence is 12 residues long. The variable domain in full, with the rest retrieved from reference TRBV2 and TRBJ2-2, is EPEVTQTPSHQVTQMGQEVILRCVPISNHLYFYWYRQILGQKVEFLVSFYNNEISEKSEIFDDQFSVERPDGSNFTLKIRSTKLEDSAMYFCASNQGTGELFFGEGSRLTVL.

The sample holds a few counts of this clonotype. This chain uses TRBV6-2 or TRBV6-3 with TRBJ2-2; D remains unclear. CDR1 is MNHEY and CDR2 is SVGEGT in the germline V gene. Trimming took off 5 bases at V and 5 bases at J, with 9 bases between the two ends. The CDR3 has 13 amino acids. The CDR3, as DNA: TGTGCCAGCAGTGGAAGGGAAACCGGGGAGCTGTTTTTT. Translating gives CASSGRETGELFF.

The V gene is TRBV20-1, the J gene TRBJ2-1; 11 bases fit TRBD1. This CDR3 has 15 amino acids. J gave up 6 bases and V 3 bases, and 7 bases lay outside the gene matches. CDR1 and CDR2 from the germline V gene are DFQATT and SNEGSKA (reference sequence). CDR3: CSASSAGQGGNEQFF. Here the CDR3 DNA reads TGCAGTGCTAGCAGCGCGGGACAGGGGGGCAATGAGCAGTTCTTC.

The J gene is TRBJ2-7, the V gene TRBV20-1; 9 nucleotides match TRBD2. V dropped 0 bases and J dropped 6; count of bases not matched to a gene: 6. This CDR3 region has 14 residues. CDR1 is DFQATT, CDR2 SNEGSKA, per germline (reference sequence). The CDR3 protein is CSARDGGRAPEQYF. The CDR3 DNA reads TGCAGTGCTAGAGACGGCGGGAGGGCCCCCGAGCAGTACTTC.

This clonotype occurred a few times. The V gene is TRBV7-8, the J gene TRBJ2-1; TRBD2 aligns across 9 bases. V shed 1 base, J shed 3 bases, and the junction held 7 bases outside the gene matches. This CDR3 comprises 17 residues. The germline V gene has CDR1 SGHVS and CDR2 FQNEAQ. The CDR3 is CASSLGGAGGIYNEQFF. The CDR3 region has the DNA TGTGCCAGCAGCTTAGGGGGAGCGGGAGGTATCTACAATGAGCAGTTCTTC.

In its sample, this clonotype was seen a few times. The chain links TRBV6-5 to TRBJ2-3; D possibly corresponds to TRBD1 (6 bases). V lost 5 bases and J lost 0, with 15 bases in between. CDR3 length: 16 residues. The germline gives CDR1 MNHEY, CDR2 SVGAGI. This CDR3 reads CASSPHRDTSTDTQYF. In DNA form, the CDR3 reads TGTGCCAGCAGTCCCCACCGGGACACGAGCACAGATACGCAGTATTTT.